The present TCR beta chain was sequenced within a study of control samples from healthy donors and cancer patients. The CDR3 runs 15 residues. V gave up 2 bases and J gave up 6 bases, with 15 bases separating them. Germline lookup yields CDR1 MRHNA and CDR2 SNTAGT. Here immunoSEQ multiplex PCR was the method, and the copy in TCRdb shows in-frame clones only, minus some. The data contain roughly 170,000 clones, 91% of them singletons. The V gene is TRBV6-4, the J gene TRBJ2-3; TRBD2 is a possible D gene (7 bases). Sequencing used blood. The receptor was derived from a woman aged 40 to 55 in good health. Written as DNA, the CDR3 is TGTGCCAGCAGTGACGAGGGGGGGGCAACGGATACGCAGTATTTT. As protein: CASSDEGGATDTQYF.